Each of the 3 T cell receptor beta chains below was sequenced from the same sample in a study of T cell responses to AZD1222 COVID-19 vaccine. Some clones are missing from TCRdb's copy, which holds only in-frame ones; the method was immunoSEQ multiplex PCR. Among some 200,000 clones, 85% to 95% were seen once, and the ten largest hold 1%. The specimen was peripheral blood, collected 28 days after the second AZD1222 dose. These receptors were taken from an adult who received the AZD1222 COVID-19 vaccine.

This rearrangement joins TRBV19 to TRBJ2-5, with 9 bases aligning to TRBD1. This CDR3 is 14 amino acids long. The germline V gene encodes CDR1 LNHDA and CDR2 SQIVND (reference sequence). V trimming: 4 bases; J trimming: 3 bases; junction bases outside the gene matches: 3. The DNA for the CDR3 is TGTGCCAGTAGTACCAGGACAGGGGAAGAGACCCAGTACTTC. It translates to CASSTRTGEETQYF. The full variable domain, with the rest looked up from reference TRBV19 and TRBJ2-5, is DGGITQSPKYLFRKEGQNVTLSCEQNLNHDAMYWYRQDPGQGLRLIYYSQIVNDFQKGDIAEGYSVSREKKESFPLTVTSAQKNPTAFYLCASSTRTGEETQYFGPGTRLLVL.

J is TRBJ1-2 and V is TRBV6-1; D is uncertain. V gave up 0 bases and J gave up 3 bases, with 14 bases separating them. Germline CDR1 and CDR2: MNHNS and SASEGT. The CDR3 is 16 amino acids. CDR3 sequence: CASSEAVSRLDYGYTF. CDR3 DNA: TGTGCCAGCAGTGAAGCGGTGAGTCGGTTGGACTATGGCTACACCTTC.

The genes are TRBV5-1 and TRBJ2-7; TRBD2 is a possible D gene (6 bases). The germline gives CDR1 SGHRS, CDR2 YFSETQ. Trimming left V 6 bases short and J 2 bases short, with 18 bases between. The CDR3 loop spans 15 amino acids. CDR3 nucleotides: TGCGCCAGCACCCGGGACTCCGCCCCAACCTACGAGCAGTACTTC. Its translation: CASTRDSAPTYEQYF. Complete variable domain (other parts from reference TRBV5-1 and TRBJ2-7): KAGVTQTPRYLIKTRGQQVTLSCSPISGHRSVSWYQQTPGQGLQFLFEYFSETQRNKGNFPGRFSGRQFSNSRSEMNVSTLELGDSALYLCASTRDSAPTYEQYFGPGTRLTVT.